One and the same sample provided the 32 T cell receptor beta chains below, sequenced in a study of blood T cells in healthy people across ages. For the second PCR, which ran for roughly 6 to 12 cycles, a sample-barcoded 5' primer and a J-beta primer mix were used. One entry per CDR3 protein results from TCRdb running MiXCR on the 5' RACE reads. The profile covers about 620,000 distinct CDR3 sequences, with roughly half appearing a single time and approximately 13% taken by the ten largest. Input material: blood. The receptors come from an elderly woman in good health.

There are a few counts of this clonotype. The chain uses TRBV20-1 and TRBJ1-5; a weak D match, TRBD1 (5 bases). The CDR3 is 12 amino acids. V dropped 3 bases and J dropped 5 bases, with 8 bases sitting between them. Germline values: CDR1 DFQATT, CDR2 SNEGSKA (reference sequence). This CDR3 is CSARGLDQPQHF. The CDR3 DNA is TGCAGTGCTAGGGGGCTCGATCAGCCCCAGCATTTT.

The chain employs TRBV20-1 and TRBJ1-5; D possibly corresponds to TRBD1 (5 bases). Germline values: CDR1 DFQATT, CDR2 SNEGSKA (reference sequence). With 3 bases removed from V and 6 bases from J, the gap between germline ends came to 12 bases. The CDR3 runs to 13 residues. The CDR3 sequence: CSARRDLTQPQHF. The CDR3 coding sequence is TGCAGTGCTAGGAGGGACTTGACTCAGCCCCAGCATTTT.

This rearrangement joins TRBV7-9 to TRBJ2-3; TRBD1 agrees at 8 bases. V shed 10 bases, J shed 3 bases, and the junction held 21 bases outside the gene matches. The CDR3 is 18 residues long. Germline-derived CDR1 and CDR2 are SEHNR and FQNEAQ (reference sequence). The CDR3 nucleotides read TGTGCCACTACGCCCACCGCTTCACTTCGGGACAGGACAGATACGCAGTATTTT. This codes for CATTPTASLRDRTDTQYF.

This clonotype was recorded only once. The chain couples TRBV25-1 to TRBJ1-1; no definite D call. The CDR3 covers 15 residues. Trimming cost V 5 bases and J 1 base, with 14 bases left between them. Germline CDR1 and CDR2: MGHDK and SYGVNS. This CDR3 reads CASSPLTTRNTEAFF. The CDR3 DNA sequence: TGTGCCAGCAGTCCACTTACAACACGGAACACTGAAGCTTTCTTT.

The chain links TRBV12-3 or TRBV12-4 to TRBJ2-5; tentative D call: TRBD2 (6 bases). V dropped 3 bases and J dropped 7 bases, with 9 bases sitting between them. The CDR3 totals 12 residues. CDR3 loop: CASSLGGRTQYF. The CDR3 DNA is TGTGCCAGCAGTTTGGGGGGTCGGACCCAGTACTTC.

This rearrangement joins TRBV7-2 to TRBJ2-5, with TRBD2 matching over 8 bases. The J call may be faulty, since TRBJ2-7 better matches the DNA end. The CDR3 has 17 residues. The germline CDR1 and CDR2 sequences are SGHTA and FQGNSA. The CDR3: CASSFINVAGSLYEQYF. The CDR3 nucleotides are TGTGCCAGCAGCTTCATAAACGTAGCGGGGAGCCTTTACGAGCAGTACTTC.

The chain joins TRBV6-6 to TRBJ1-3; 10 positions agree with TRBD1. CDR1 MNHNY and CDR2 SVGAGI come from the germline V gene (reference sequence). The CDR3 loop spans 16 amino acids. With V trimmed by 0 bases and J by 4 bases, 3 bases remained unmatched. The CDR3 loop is CASSYSGTGVGNTIYF. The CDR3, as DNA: TGTGCCAGCAGTTACTCCGGGACAGGGGTAGGAAACACCATATATTTT.

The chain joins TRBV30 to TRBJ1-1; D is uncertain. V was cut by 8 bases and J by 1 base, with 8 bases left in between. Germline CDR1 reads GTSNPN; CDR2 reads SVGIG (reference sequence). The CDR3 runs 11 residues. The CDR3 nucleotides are TGTGCCGCCGAAAGGAACACTGAAGCTTTCTTT. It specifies CAAERNTEAFF.

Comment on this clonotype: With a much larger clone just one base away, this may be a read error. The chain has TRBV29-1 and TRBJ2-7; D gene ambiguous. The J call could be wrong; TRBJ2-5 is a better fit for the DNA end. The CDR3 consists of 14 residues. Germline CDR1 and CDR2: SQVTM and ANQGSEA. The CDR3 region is CSVVSQAVRETQYF. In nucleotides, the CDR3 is TGCAGCGTTGTATCGCAGGCCGTCCGAGAGACCCAGTACTTC.

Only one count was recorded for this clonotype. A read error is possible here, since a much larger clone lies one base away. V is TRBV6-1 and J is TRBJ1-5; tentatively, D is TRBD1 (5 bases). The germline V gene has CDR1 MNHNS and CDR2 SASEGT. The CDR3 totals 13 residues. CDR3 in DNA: TGTACCAGCAGGGTGACGACGGATCAGCCCCAGCATTTT. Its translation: CTSRVTTDQPQHF.

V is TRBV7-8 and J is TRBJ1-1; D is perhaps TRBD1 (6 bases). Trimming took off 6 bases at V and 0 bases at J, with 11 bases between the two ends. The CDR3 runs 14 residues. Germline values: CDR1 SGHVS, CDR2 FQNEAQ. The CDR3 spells CASRLGALNTEAFF. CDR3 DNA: TGTGCCAGCAGATTGGGGGCCCTGAACACTGAAGCTTTCTTT.

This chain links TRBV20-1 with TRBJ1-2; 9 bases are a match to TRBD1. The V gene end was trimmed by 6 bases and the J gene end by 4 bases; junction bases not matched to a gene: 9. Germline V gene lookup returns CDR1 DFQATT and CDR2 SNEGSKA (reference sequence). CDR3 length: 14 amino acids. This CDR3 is CSAPGQGSFYGYTF. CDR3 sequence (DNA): TGCAGTGCCCCGGGACAGGGATCCTTCTATGGCTACACCTTC.

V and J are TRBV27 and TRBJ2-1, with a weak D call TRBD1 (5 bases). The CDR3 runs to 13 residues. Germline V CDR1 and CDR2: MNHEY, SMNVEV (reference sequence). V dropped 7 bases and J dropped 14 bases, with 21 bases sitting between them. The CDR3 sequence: CASNPDTRPKKFF. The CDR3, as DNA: TGTGCCAGCAACCCGGACACCCGACCCAAGAAGTTCTTC.

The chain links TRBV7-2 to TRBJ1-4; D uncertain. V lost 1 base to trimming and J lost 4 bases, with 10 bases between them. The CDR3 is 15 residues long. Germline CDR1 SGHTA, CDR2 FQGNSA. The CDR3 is CASSLGGGYNEKLFF. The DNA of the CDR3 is TGTGCCAGCAGCTTAGGTGGCGGATATAATGAAAAACTGTTTTTT.

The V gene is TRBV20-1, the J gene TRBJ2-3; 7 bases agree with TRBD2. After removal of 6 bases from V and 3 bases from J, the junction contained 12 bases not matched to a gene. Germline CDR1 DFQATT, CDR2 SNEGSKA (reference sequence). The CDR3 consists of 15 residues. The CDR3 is CSADGGGSGTDTQYF. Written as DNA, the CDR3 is TGCAGTGCGGACGGAGGCGGGAGTGGGACAGATACGCAGTATTTT.

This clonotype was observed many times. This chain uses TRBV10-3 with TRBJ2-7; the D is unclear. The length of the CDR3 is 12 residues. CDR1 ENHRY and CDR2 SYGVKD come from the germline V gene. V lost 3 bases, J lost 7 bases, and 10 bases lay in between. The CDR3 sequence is CAISDMSWEQYF. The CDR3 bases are TGTGCCATCAGTGATATGTCTTGGGAGCAGTACTTC.

The CDR3 DNA follows: TGTGCCAGCAGTGACGATCGGCGGCCGCAGTATTTT. Its translation is CASSDDRRPQYF. The V and J genes are TRBV6-2 or TRBV6-3 and TRBJ2-3; D is unclear. Trimming left V 5 bases short and J 10 bases short, with 13 bases between. The CDR3 is 12 residues long. Germline V gene lookup returns CDR1 MNHEY and CDR2 SVGEGT.

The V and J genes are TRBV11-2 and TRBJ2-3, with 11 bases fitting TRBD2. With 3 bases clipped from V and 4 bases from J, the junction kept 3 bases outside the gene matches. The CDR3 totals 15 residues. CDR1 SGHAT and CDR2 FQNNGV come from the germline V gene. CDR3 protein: CASSFRTSGPDTQYF. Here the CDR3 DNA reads TGTGCCAGCAGCTTCAGGACTAGCGGGCCAGATACGCAGTATTTT.

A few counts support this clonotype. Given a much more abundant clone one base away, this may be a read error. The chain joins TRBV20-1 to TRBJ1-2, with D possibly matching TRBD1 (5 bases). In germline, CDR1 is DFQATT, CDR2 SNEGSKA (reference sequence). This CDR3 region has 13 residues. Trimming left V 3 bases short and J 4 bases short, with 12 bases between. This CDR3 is CSARKGQPYGYTF. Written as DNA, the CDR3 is TGCAGTGCTAGGAAGGGGCAGCCCTATGGCTACACCTTC.

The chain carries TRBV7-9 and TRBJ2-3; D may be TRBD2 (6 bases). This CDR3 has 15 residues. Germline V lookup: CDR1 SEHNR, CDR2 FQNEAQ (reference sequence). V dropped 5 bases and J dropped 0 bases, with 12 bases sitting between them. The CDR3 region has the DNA TGTGCCAGCAGCCCGCGGGGATTTAGCACAGATACGCAGTATTTT. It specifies CASSPRGFSTDTQYF.

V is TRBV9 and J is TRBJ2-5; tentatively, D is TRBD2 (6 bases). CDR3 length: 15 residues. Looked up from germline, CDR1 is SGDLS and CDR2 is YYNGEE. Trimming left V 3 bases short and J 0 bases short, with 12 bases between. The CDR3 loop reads CASSAGLGYQETQYF. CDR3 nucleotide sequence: TGTGCCAGCAGCGCGGGACTTGGGTACCAAGAGACCCAGTACTTC.

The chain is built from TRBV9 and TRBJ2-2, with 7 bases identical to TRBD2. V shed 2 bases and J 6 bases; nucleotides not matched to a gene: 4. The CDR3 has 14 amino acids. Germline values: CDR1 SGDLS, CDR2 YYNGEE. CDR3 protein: CASSVAGEAGELFF. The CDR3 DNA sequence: TGTGCCAGCAGCGTCGCGGGAGAGGCCGGGGAGCTGTTTTTT.

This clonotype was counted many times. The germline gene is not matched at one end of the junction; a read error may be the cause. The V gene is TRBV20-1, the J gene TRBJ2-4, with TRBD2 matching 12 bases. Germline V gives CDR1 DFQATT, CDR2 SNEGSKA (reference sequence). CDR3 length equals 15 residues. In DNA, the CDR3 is TGTTCGACTAGCGGGAGAAGGGGAGGGGAAAACATTCAGTACTTC. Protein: CSTSGRRGGENIQYF.

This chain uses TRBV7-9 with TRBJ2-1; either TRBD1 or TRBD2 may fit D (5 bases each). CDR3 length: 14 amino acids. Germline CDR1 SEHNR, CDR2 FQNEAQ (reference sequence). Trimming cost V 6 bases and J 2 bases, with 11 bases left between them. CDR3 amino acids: CASSRGYTYNEQFF. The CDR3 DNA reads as TGTGCCAGCAGTCGGGGCTATACCTACAATGAGCAGTTCTTC.

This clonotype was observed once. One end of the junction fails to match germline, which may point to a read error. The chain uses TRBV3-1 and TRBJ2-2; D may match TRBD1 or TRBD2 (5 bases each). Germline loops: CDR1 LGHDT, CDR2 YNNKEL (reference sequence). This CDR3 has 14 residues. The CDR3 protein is CAGSQGAGTGELFF. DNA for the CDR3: TGTGCCGGCAGCCAAGGGGCGGGCACCGGGGAGCTGTTTTTT.

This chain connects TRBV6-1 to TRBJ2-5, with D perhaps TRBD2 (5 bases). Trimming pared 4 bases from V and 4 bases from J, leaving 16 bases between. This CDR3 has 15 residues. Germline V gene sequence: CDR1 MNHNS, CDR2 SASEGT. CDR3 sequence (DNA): TGTGCCAGCAGTGTATCCCCCAGTGCGGGAGAGACCCAGTACTTC. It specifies CASSVSPSAGETQYF.

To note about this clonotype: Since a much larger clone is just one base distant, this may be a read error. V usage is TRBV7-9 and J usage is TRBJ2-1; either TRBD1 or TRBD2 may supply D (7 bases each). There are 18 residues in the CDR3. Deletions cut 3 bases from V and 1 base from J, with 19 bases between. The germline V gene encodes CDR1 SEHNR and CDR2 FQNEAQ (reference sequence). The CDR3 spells CASSFPSGDSHSYNEQFF. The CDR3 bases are TGTGCCAGCAGCTTTCCCAGCGGGGACAGTCATTCCTACAATGAGCAGTTCTTC.

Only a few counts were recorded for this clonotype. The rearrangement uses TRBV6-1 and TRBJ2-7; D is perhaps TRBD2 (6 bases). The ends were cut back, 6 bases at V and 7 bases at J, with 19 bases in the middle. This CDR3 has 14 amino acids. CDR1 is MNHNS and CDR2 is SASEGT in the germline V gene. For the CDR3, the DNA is TGTGCCAGCAGGGCCTCCGGGACTTACAATGAGCAGTACTTC. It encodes CASRASGTYNEQYF.

In DNA, the CDR3 is TGTGCCAGCAGTCTGGAGGGTAGAGCTGAAGCTTTCTTT. Its protein product is CASSLEGRAEAFF. The chain joins TRBV12-3 or TRBV12-4 to TRBJ1-1; D gene uncertain. With 5 bases removed from V and 6 bases from J, the gap between germline ends came to 13 bases. The CDR3 runs to 13 residues.

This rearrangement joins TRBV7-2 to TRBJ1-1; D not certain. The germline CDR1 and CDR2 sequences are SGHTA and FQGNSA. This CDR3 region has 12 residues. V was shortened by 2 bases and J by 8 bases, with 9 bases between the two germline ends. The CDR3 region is CASSLLYREAFF. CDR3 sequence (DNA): TGTGCCAGCAGCTTATTATATCGGGAAGCTTTCTTT. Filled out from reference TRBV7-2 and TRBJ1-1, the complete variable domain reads GAGVSQSPSNKVTEKGKDVELRCDPISGHTALYWYRQSLGQGLEFLIYFQGNSAPDKSGLPSDRFSAERTGGSVSTLTIQRTQQEDSAVYLCASSLLYREAFFGQGTRLTVV.

Written as DNA, the CDR3 is TGCAGTGGCATCCAAGAGACCCAGTACTTC. The encoded protein is CSGIQETQYF. J is TRBJ2-5 and V is TRBV20-1; D gene uncertain. The CDR3 is 10 residues long. Germline-derived CDR1 and CDR2 are DFQATT and SNEGSKA (reference sequence). Trimming cost V 7 bases and J 1 base, with 4 bases left between them.

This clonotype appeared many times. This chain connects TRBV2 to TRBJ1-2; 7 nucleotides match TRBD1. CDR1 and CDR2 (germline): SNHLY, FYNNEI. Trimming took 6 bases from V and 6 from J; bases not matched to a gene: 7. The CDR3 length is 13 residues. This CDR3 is CASSVWDRNGYTF. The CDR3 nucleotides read TGTGCCAGCAGCGTCTGGGACAGAAATGGCTACACCTTC. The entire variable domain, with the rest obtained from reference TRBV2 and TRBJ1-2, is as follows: EPEVTQTPSHQVTQMGQEVILRCVPISNHLYFYWYRQILGQKVEFLVSFYNNEISEKSEIFDDQFSVERPDGSNFTLKIRSTKLEDSAMYFCASSVWDRNGYTFGSGTRLTVV.